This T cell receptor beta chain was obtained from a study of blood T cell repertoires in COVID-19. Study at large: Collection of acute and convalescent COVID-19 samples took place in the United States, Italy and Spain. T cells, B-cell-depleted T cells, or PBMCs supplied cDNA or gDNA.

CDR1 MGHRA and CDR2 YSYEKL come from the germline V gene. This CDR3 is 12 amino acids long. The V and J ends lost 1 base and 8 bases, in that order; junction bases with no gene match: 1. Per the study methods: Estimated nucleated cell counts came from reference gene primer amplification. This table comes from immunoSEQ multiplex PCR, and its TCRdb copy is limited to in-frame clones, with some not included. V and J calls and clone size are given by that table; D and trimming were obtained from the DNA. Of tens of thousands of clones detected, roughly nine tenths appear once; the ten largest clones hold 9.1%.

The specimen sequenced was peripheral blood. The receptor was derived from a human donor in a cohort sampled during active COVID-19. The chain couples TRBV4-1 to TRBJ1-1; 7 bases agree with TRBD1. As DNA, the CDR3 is TGCGCCAGCAGCCAAGGACAGGGAGAAGCTTTCTTT. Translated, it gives CASSQGQGEAFF.